Each of the 10 T cell receptor beta chains below was sequenced from the same sample in a study of tumor and adjacent non-tumor tissue in lung cancer. No cell sorting was done before RNA was extracted from the tissue. The library came from three nested PCR rounds adapted from ARM-PCR protocols. One entry per CDR3 protein, called by TCRdb with MiXCR from the multiplex PCR reads. Here the sample spans under 100,000 distinct CDR3 sequences, roughly two thirds being singletons. The sequencing input was lung tumor tissue. These receptors came from a man in his 70s with non-small cell lung cancer.

About this clonotype itself: A junction end diverges from the germline sequence, so it may reflect a read error. V gene TRBV6-5 combines with J gene TRBJ1-2, with 7 bases lining up with TRBD1. The length of the CDR3 is 13 residues. Germline V gene sequence: CDR1 MNHEY, CDR2 SVGAGI. The CDR3 bases are TGTGCCAGGAGTTTAACAGGGGAGGGGGGCTATACCTTC. This encodes CARSLTGEGGYTF.

V is TRBV20-1 and J is TRBJ1-2; TRBD1 is a possible D gene (5 bases). The V end lost 5 bases, the J end lost 6 bases, and 16 bases lay between the germline ends. This CDR3 spans 13 amino acids. Germline CDR1 and CDR2: DFQATT and SNEGSKA (reference sequence). The DNA for the CDR3 is TGCAGTGCTTGGGGCGACTACTTTGATGGCTACACCTTC. Translation gives CSAWGDYFDGYTF.

As for this clonotype: This may be a read error, as it is one base from a much larger clone. The chain recombines TRBV5-1 with TRBJ2-7; D possibly matches TRBD1 or TRBD2 (5 bases each). This CDR3 comprises 14 residues. V shed 0 bases and J shed 5 bases, with 12 bases lying between them. CDR1 and CDR2 (germline): SGHRS, YFSETQ. CDR3 in DNA: TGCGCCAGCAGCTTGGGAGGGGTTCACGACGAGCAGTACTTC. Amino acids: CASSLGGVHDEQYF.

This clonotype has at least ten counts. The V call is TRBV20-1, the J call TRBJ2-3; no clear D gene. Trimming took 1 base from V and 0 from J, leaving 2 bases between them. The germline V gene has CDR1 DFQATT and CDR2 SNEGSKA (reference sequence). The CDR3 extends over 12 amino acids. CDR3 sequence reads: CSARASTDTQYF. The CDR3 coding sequence is TGCAGTGCTAGAGCTAGCACAGATACGCAGTATTTT.

With respect to this clonotype: A much larger clone is a single base away; this may be a read error. The V and J genes are TRBV30 and TRBJ2-3; 8 bases are a match to TRBD2. J lost 2 bases, V lost 4 bases, and 5 bases had no gene match. Germline CDR1 and CDR2: GTSNPN and SVGIG (reference sequence). The CDR3 is 14 amino acids. DNA for the CDR3: TGTGCCTGGACTAGCGGGCGTAACACAGATACGCAGTATTTT. It encodes CAWTSGRNTDTQYF.

A remark on this clonotype: At one boundary the junction diverges from the germline segment, which might be a read error. The genes are TRBV28 and TRBJ2-3, with D perhaps matching TRBD1 or TRBD2 (6 bases each). The CDR3 consists of 15 residues. Per the germline V gene, CDR1 is MDHEN and CDR2 is SYDVKM. The CDR3 here is CASSLRGGLTDTLYF. CDR3 DNA sequence: TGTGCCAGCAGTCTGCGTGGGGGGCTCACAGATACGCTGTATTTT.

Comments on this clonotype: A much more abundant neighbour one base away suggests this may be a read error. This rearrangement joins TRBV10-3 to TRBJ2-1; unclear D gene. Germline values: CDR1 ENHRY, CDR2 SYGVKD. There are 13 residues in the CDR3. CDR3 in amino acids: CVISEGRINGQFF. The CDR3 DNA reads as TGTGTCATCAGTGAAGGACGGATCAATGGGCAGTTCTTC.

To note about this clonotype: This may be a read error: a much more frequent sequence differs by one nucleotide. This sequence joins TRBV7-9 and TRBJ1-1, with D perhaps matching TRBD1 (5 bases). Trimming stripped 7 bases from V and 1 base from J, with 10 bases between. Per germline, CDR1 SEHNR and CDR2 FQNEAQ (reference sequence). CDR3 length: 13 amino acids. CDR3 nucleotide sequence: TGTGCCAGCAACCCCGACAGGAACACTGAAGCTTTCTTT. Residues: CASNPDRNTEAFF.

Regarding this clonotype: The junction shows a germline mismatch at one end, possibly a read error. This chain links TRBV7-8 with TRBJ1-6; unclear D gene. The germline V gene encodes CDR1 SGHVS and CDR2 FQNEAQ. The CDR3 sequence is 12 residues long. The CDR3 loop is CVSSPENSPLHF. The CDR3 coding sequence is TGTGTCAGCAGCCCGGAGAATTCACCCCTCCACTTT.

On this clonotype itself: Germline and junction disagree at one end, which may indicate a read error. The chain joins TRBV11-2 to TRBJ2-3; no firm D call. CDR3 length equals 12 residues. CDR1 and CDR2 from the germline V gene are SGHAT and FQNNGV. The CDR3 sequence: CVSSLSADMQYF. In nucleotides, the CDR3 is TGTGTCAGCAGCTTATCCGCAGATATGCAGTATTTT.